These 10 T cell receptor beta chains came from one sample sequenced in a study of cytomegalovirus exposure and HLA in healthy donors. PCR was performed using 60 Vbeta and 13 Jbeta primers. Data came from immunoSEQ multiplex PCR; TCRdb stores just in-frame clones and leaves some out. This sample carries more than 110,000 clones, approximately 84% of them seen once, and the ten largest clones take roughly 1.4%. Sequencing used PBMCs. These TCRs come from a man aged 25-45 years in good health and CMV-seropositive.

Here the CDR3 DNA reads TGCGCCAGCAGCTTGAACGGAGGTGGTCTTCAGTACTTC. The encoded protein is CASSLNGGGLQYF. The chain joins TRBV5-1 to TRBJ2-4, with D possibly matching TRBD2 (5 bases). V was pared by 1 base and J by 11 bases, with 13 bases between. The CDR3 loop spans 13 amino acids. Germline values: CDR1 SGHRS, CDR2 YFSETQ.

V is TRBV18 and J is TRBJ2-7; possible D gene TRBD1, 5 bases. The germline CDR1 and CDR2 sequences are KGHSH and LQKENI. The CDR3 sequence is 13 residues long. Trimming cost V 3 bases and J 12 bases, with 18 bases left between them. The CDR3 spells CASSPPTLTDSYF. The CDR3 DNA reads TGTGCCAGCTCACCCCCGACATTGACAGATTCGTACTTC.

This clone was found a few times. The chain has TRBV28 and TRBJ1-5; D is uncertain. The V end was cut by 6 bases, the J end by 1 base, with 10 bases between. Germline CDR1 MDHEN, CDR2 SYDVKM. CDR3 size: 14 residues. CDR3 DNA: TGTGCCAGCAGAGGAGGGTTGAGCAATCAGCCCCAGCATTTT. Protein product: CASRGGLSNQPQHF. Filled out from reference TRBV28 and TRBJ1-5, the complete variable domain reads DVKVTQSSRYLVKRTGEKVFLECVQDMDHENMFWYRQDPGLGLRLIYFSYDVKMKEKGDIPEGYSVSREKKERFSLILESASTNQTSMYLCASRGGLSNQPQHFGDGTRLSIL.

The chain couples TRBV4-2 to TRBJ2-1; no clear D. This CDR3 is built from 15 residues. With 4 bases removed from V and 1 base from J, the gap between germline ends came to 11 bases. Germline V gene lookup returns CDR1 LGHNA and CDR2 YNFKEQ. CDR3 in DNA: TGTGCCAGCAGCCCGACCGCGACTTCCTACAATGAGCAGTTCTTC. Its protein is CASSPTATSYNEQFF.

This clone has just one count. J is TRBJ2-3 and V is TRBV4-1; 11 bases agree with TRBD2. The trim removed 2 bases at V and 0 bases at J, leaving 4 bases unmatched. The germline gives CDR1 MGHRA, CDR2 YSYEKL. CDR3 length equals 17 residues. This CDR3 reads CASSQTSGGSSTDTQYF. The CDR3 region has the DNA TGCGCCAGCAGCCAAACTAGCGGGGGATCCAGCACAGATACGCAGTATTTT.

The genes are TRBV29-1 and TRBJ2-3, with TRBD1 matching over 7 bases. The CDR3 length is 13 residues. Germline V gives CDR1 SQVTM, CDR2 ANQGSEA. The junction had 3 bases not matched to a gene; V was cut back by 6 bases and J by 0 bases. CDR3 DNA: TGCAGCGTATCAGGGGGTAGCACAGATACGCAGTATTTT. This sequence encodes CSVSGGSTDTQYF.

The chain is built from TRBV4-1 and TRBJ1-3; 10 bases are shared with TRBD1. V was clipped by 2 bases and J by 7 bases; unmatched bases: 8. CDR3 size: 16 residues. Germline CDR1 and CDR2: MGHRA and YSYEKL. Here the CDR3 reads CASSQPGQGFSNTIYF. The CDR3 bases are TGCGCCAGCAGCCAACCGGGACAGGGGTTTTCGAACACCATATATTTT.

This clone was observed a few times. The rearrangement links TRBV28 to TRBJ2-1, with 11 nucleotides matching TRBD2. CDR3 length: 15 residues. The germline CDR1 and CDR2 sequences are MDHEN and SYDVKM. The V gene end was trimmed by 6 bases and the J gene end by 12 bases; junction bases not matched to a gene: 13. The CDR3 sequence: CASSDASGRPIGQFF. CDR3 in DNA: TGTGCCAGCAGCGATGCTAGCGGGAGGCCGATAGGGCAGTTCTTC.

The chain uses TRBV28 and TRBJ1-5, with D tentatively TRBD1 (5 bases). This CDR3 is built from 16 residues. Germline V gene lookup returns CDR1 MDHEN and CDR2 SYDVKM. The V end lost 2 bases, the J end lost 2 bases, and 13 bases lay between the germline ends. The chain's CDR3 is CASSLPGLGGNQPQHF. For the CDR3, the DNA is TGTGCCAGCAGTTTACCGGGACTAGGGGGCAATCAGCCCCAGCATTTT. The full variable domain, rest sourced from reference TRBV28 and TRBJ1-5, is DVKVTQSSRYLVKRTGEKVFLECVQDMDHENMFWYRQDPGLGLRLIYFSYDVKMKEKGDIPEGYSVSREKKERFSLILESASTNQTSMYLCASSLPGLGGNQPQHFGDGTRLSIL.

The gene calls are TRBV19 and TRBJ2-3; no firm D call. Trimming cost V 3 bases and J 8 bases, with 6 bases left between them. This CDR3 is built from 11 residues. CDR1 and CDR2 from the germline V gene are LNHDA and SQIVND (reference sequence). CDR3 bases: TGTGCCAGTAGTATTAGGAGTACGCAGTATTTT. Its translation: CASSIRSTQYF. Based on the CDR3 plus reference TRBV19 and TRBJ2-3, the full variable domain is DGGITQSPKYLFRKEGQNVTLSCEQNLNHDAMYWYRQDPGQGLRLIYYSQIVNDFQKGDIAEGYSVSREKKESFPLTVTSAQKNPTAFYLCASSIRSTQYFGPGTRLTVL.